The clone carrying this T cell receptor beta chain was seen only once. What it binds is not known. These data come from a study of cytomegalovirus exposure and HLA in healthy donors. Study results and limitations: The authors listed 164 TCR beta chains as cytomegalovirus-associated.

The primer mix had 60 Vbeta and 13 Jbeta primers. Measured with immunoSEQ multiplex PCR; TCRdb has only the in-frame clones, and not every one. The table includes over 110,000 clones, 73% detected once. CDR3 length equals 14 residues. The J segment lost 4 bases and the V segment lost 3 bases, leaving 5 bases of the junction unmatched. From germline, CDR1 is PRHDT and CDR2 FYEKMQ (reference sequence). This chain uses TRBV13 with TRBJ1-2; 7 bases match TRBD1. The sample was PBMCs. The sequence came from a woman between 35 and 50 years old in good health and CMV-seronegative. CDR3: CASSFGTDAYGYTF. CDR3 in DNA: TGTGCCAGCAGCTTCGGGACAGACGCCTATGGCTACACCTTC.